This T cell receptor (beta chain) was recorded in a study of T cells in Graves' hyperthyroidism and ophthalmopathy. The germline V gene has CDR1 KGHSH and CDR2 LQKENI. CDR3 length equals 13 residues. J was trimmed by 6 bases and V by 5 bases; bases with no gene match: 4. It was uncontrolled infection, other autoimmune disease, pregnancy or lactation that excluded patients. TCR beta CDR3 regions were amplified from RNA. First-round RT-PCR with HTBI primers amplified the TCR CDR3 region. Using its own MiXCR run on the multiplex PCR reads, TCRdb lists one record per CDR3 protein. This sample has about 200,000 distinct CDR3 sequences, with about 17% found just once. This clonotype was counted a few times.

This receptor was identified in a woman between 50 and 59 years old with Graves' hyperthyroidism. V and J are TRBV18 and TRBJ2-7; TRBD2 matches 10 bases. Input material: blood. The CDR3 loop reads CASSEGLAREQYF. The CDR3 DNA follows: TGTGCCAGCTCAGAGGGACTAGCGCGCGAGCAGTACTTC.